This paragraph covers one T cell receptor (beta chain) sequence. Each CDR3 protein gets one entry in TCRdb, which reprocessed the 5' RACE reads and gives no DNA. Listed are about 200,000 distinct CDR3 sequences; more than 7.5% falls within the top ten. The data are from a study of monozygotic twins with inflammatory bowel disease. The CDR3 spans 15 residues. The receptor was derived from a human donor with ulcerative colitis or Crohn's disease, or a healthy co-twin of an affected twin (not recorded which). V usage is TRBV12-3 or TRBV12-4 and J usage is TRBJ2-1; TCRdb names TRBD1, which stays unverified in the absence of DNA. Sequencing input: blood. The CDR3 sequence: CASSPGQGFYNEQFF.